This T cell receptor (beta chain) was found in a study of control samples from healthy donors and cancer patients. CDR1 is SGHAT, CDR2 FQNNGV, per germline. CDR3 length: 11 amino acids. V was cut by 1 base and J by 10 bases, with 5 bases left in between. On this clone itself: This specimen includes other DNA sequences encoding the same CDR3.

Libraries were prepared by immunoSEQ multiplex PCR; TCRdb keeps only in-frame clonotypes and omits some of them. Among about 110,000 clones, roughly 90% were seen once, and the ten largest hold roughly 4%. The chain links TRBV11-2 to TRBJ2-1, with no clear D. This TCR came from a woman between 55 and 75 years old with lung cancer. The specimen sequenced was PBMCs. The DNA for the CDR3 is TGTGCCAGCAGCTTAGCCAGGGAGCAGTTCTTC. The encoded protein is CASSLAREQFF.